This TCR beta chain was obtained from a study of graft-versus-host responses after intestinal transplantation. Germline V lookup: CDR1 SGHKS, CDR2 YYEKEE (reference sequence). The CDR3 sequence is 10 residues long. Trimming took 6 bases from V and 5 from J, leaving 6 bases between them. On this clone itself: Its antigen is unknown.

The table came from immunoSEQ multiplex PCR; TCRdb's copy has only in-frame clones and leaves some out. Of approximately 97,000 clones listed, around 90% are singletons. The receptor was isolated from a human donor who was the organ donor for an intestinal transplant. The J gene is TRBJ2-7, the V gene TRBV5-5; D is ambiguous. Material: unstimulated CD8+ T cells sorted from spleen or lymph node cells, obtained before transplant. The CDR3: CASTRDEQYF. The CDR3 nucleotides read TGTGCCAGCACCCGGGACGAGCAGTACTTC.